A selection of T cell receptor beta chains follows, all from one sample in a study of T-cell memory formation after mild COVID-19. TCRdb ran MiXCR on the 5' RACE reads and lists one entry per CDR3 protein. This sample has 150,000 or so distinct CDR3 sequences; 11% occur once, and the top ten carry roughly 3.8%. Input material: PBMCs or a T cell subset sorted from them (not recorded which). All receptors come from a man aged 18 to 30 who had mild COVID-19 (a few samples of this study predate the infection). Cell type and time point are not known. CDR3s include the opening cysteine and the closing phenylalanine or tryptophan. The D gene is left open where the match is weak. Expanded clones are given a class, and other clones once, few, many or no size at all.

few	TRBV9	-	TRBJ1-2	TGTGCCAGCAGCGTCGGCGGAAGGGGCTACACCTTC	CASSVGGRGYTF
many	TRBV5-1	-	TRBJ1-1	TGCGCCAGCAGCTTGTTTTCGGCGGACACTGAAGCTTTCTTT	CASSLFSADTEAFF
many	TRBV5-6	-	TRBJ1-1	TGTGCCAGCAGCCCTTGGCCGGCAGGGCAGACTTTCGAAGCTTTCTTT	CASSPWPAGQTFEAFF
few	TRBV18	TRBD2	TRBJ2-7	TGTGCCAGCTCACCCCCGGGACTAGCGGGGGGGCATGACGAGCAGTACTTC	CASSPPGLAGGHDEQYF
-	TRBV5-1	TRBD2	TRBJ2-5	TGCGCCAGCAGCTTGGCCTCTTGGGCTAGCGGGGCCCCAGAGACCCAGTACTTC	CASSLASWASGAPETQYF
-	TRBV2	-	TRBJ1-1	TGTGCCAGCAGTGAAGGCAGGAACACTGAAGCTTTCTTT	CASSEGRNTEAFF
-	TRBV7-2	TRBD1	TRBJ1-1	TGTGCCAGCAGCTTATTCTGGACAGGGAACACTGAAGCTTTCTTT	CASSLFWTGNTEAFF
few	TRBV7-2	-	TRBJ2-5	TGTGCCAGCAGCATGGACCTCAACCAAGAGACCCAGTACTTC	CASSMDLNQETQYF
few	TRBV15	-	TRBJ1-2	TGTGCCACCAGCAGAGACTGGGTTGGCTACACCTTC	CATSRDWVGYTF
-	TRBV4-1	-	TRBJ2-7	TGCGCCAGCAGCCAACCCGACAGGACCTACGAGCAGTACTTC	CASSQPDRTYEQYF
-	TRBV5-1	-	TRBJ2-4	TGCGCCAGCAGCTTGGAATCAGGGTTTAGAAACATTCAGTACTTC	CASSLESGFRNIQYF
-	TRBV24-1	TRBD1	TRBJ2-1	TGTGCCACCAGTGACCCCCGGCAGGGGGCCGAGGGCGAGCAGTTCTTC	CATSDPRQGAEGEQFF
few	TRBV12-3/TRBV12-4	-	TRBJ1-1	TGTGCCAGCAGTTGGACAGACACTGAAGCTTTCTTT	CASSWTDTEAFF
-	TRBV20-1	-	TRBJ2-1	TGCAGTGCAAGGAGACAGTTGCGCTACAATGAGCAGTTCTTC	CSARRQLRYNEQFF
few	TRBV6-2/TRBV6-3	TRBD1	TRBJ1-2	TGTGCCAGCCCCCCGACAGGGATCCATGGCTACACCTTC	CASPPTGIHGYTF
few	TRBV18	-	TRBJ2-2	TGTGCCAGCTCAGACGGCGACACCGGGGAGCTGTTTTTT	CASSDGDTGELFF